This TCR beta chain was sequenced during a study of blood T cell repertoires in COVID-19. Study details: Donors in the United States, Italy and Spain gave samples during acute or convalescent COVID-19. T cells, B-cell-depleted T cells, or PBMCs provided the cDNA or gDNA that served as material.

In the study's own analysis: Scientists estimated how many nucleated cells there were by amplifying reference gene primers. TCRdb keeps only in-frame clones here, not all; method: immunoSEQ multiplex PCR. Clone size and the V and J calls come from that table; the DNA yielded D and trimming. The sample has 35,000 to 45,000 clones; nearly 90% are singletons. The CDR3 loop spans 14 amino acids. Per the germline V gene, CDR1 is SEHNR and CDR2 is FQNEAQ (reference sequence). The V and J ends lost 2 bases and 3 bases respectively, with 11 bases between them. The sequence was obtained from a human donor in a cohort sampled during active COVID-19. This chain uses TRBV7-9 with TRBJ2-7; D might be TRBD1 (7 bases). The specimen was peripheral blood. The CDR3 region has the DNA TGTGCCAGCAGCTTATTCCAGGGGGGCTACGAGCAGTACTTC. Translated, it gives CASSLFQGGYEQYF.